This passage covers 14 T cell receptor beta chains from one sample sequenced in a study of blood T cell repertoires in COVID-19. Repertoires were generated with immunoSEQ multiplex PCR, while TCRdb's copy carries only in-frame clones and drops some. The data contain 200,000 to 250,000 clones, more than 75% of them singletons. The sequencing sample was made of peripheral blood. These TCRs come from a woman aged 25 to 45 who had recovered from COVID-19.

This chain connects TRBV21-1 to TRBJ1-1; TRBD1 is the table's D call and was not checked against the DNA. TRBV21-1 is a pseudogene. CDR3 length: 16 residues. The CDR3 region has the DNA TGTGCCAGCAGCAGGCGGACAGGGCCCATGAACACTGAAGCTTTCTTT. This translates into CASSRRTGPMNTEAFF.

The chain couples TRBV6-5 to TRBJ2-3; the match to TRBD2 covers 9 bases. Germline V gene data show CDR1 as MNHEY and CDR2 as SVGAGI. This CDR3 spans 16 amino acids. V trimming: 4 bases; J trimming: 2 bases; junction bases outside the gene matches: 7. The CDR3 nucleotides read TGTGCCAGCAGTTCTGGGACTAGCTGGGACACAGATACGCAGTATTTT. This sequence encodes CASSSGTSWDTDTQYF.

The rearrangement uses TRBV9 and TRBJ2-1, with D perhaps TRBD2 (6 bases). V lost 6 bases, J lost 6 bases, and 19 bases lay in between. This CDR3 region has 15 residues. Germline values: CDR1 SGDLS, CDR2 YYNGEE. For the CDR3, the DNA is TGTGCCAGCAACCCCGTGGGGGGACCGACCAATGAGCAGTTCTTC. The encoded protein is CASNPVGGPTNEQFF.

This chain links TRBV14 with TRBJ1-1; D is uncertain. The CDR3 has 16 residues. CDR1 is SGHDN, CDR2 FVKESK, per germline. V lost 6 bases and J lost 3, with 20 bases in between. DNA of the CDR3: TGTGCCAGCAGTTATAGAAGAGGGTTGATAGACACTGAAGCTTTCTTT. Translation: CASSYRRGLIDTEAFF.

The genes are TRBV7-3 and TRBJ2-5; no definite D call. The germline V gene has CDR1 SGHTA and CDR2 FQGTGA. V was trimmed by 6 bases and J by 5 bases, leaving 13 bases between them. The CDR3 is 13 amino acids. The CDR3 reads CASSSNLGETQYF. CDR3 bases: TGTGCCAGCAGTTCAAACCTCGGGGAGACCCAGTACTTC.

The chain employs TRBV27 and TRBJ1-5; 8 nucleotides align to TRBD1. V dropped 8 bases and J dropped 6; count of bases not matched to a gene: 15. The CDR3 sequence is 16 residues long. Germline CDR1 is MNHEY and CDR2 is SMNVEV (reference sequence). For the CDR3, the DNA is TGTGCCAGCTCGCGTTGGGGACAGGTTGAGAGTCAGCCCCAGCATTTT. Protein: CASSRWGQVESQPQHF.

The gene calls are TRBV4-3 and TRBJ2-3, with 7 bases matching TRBD2. The CDR3 sequence is 14 residues long. Trimming took 0 bases from V and 14 from J; bases not matched to a gene: 11. Germline lookup yields CDR1 LGHNA and CDR2 YSLEER. The CDR3 nucleotides read TGCGCCAGCAGCCAAGATAGGATGGCGGGGGTGCGGTATTTT. It encodes CASSQDRMAGVRYF.

The chain has TRBV2 and TRBJ1-2; possibly TRBD1 for D (5 bases). Looked up from germline, CDR1 is SNHLY and CDR2 is FYNNEI. V lost 3 bases, J lost 2 bases, and 7 bases lay in between. The CDR3 consists of 13 residues. The CDR3 here is CASSEGGNYGYTF. CDR3 coding DNA: TGTGCCAGCAGTGAGGGGGGGAACTATGGCTACACCTTC.

CDR3 DNA sequence: TGTGCCAGCAGTTTACTAGCGGGGGCCCAAGAGACCCAGTACTTC. It yields the protein CASSLLAGAQETQYF. This rearrangement joins TRBV27 to TRBJ2-5, with 10 bases fitting TRBD2. Germline loops: CDR1 MNHEY, CDR2 SMNVEV (reference sequence). Unmatched junction bases numbered 1, after V lost 2 bases and J lost 1 base. CDR3 size: 15 residues.

Points on this clone: The same CDR3 is also encoded by other DNA sequences in this sample. The chain has TRBV9 and TRBJ2-1; D is ambiguous. V was trimmed by 3 bases and J by 4 bases, leaving 11 bases between them. Per germline, CDR1 SGDLS and CDR2 YYNGEE. CDR3 length equals 14 residues. The CDR3, as DNA: TGTGCCAGCAGCGGAACCCCTAGTTACAATGAGCAGTTCTTC. Amino acid sequence: CASSGTPSYNEQFF.

This chain connects TRBV9 to TRBJ1-1; 8 bases are a match to TRBD1. The CDR3 runs 14 residues. In germline, CDR1 is SGDLS, CDR2 YYNGEE. V lost 4 bases to trimming and J lost 5 bases; unmatched junction nucleotides: 7. CDR3 in amino acids: CASSPTGGKTEAFF. For the CDR3, the DNA is TGTGCCAGCAGCCCCACAGGGGGGAAAACTGAAGCTTTCTTT. Full variable domain (missing parts from reference TRBV9 and TRBJ1-1): DSGVTQTPKHLITATGQRVTLRCSPRSGDLSVYWYQQSLDQGLQFLIQYYNGEERAKGNILERFSAQQFPDLHSELNLSSLELGDSALYFCASSPTGGKTEAFFGQGTRLTVV.

V is TRBV6-2 or TRBV6-3 and J is TRBJ2-7; TRBD1 matches at 8 bases. V was pared by 5 bases and J by 4 bases, with 10 bases of the junction left unmatched. The CDR3 loop spans 15 amino acids. Germline lookup yields CDR1 MNHEY and CDR2 SVGEGT. The CDR3 region is CASSALRTGLYEQYF. Here the CDR3 DNA reads TGTGCCAGCAGTGCCCTTCGGACAGGGCTATACGAGCAGTACTTC.

The chain joins TRBV2 to TRBJ1-2; 10 positions match TRBD1. Trimming at V came to 6 bases and at J to 5 bases, leaving 3 bases not matched to a gene. In germline, CDR1 is SNHLY, CDR2 FYNNEI. The CDR3 sequence is 13 residues long. As DNA, the CDR3 is TGTGCCAGCAGCCTGGGACAGGGGTATGGCTACACCTTC. Encoded protein: CASSLGQGYGYTF.

This clone showed up just a few times. The chain uses TRBV4-1 and TRBJ2-2, with TRBD1 matching 10 bases. Losses at the gene ends were 0 bases for V and 4 bases for J; bases not matched to a gene: 5. CDR3 size: 17 residues. The germline CDR1 and CDR2 sequences are MGHRA and YSYEKL. The CDR3: CASSQDLGQGTTGELFF. The DNA of the CDR3 is TGCGCCAGCAGCCAAGATCTGGGACAGGGGACCACCGGGGAGCTGTTTTTT.